This T cell receptor beta chain emerged from a study of cytomegalovirus exposure and HLA in healthy donors. Some clones are missing from TCRdb's copy, which holds only in-frame ones; the method was immunoSEQ multiplex PCR. The repertoire holds about 120,000 clones, with 70% to 90% as singletons. Looked up from germline, CDR1 is LGHNT and CDR2 is FRNRAP. The CDR3 totals 13 residues. The V end was cut by 5 bases, the J end by 9 bases, with 14 bases between. The receptor was derived from a woman between 25 and 40 years old in good health and CMV-seronegative. This chain uses TRBV12-5 with TRBJ2-1; D remains ambiguous. Sequencing was carried out using PBMCs. CDR3 sequence reads: CASGPPEDGEQFF. As DNA, the CDR3 is TGTGCTAGTGGTCCTCCAGAGGATGGTGAGCAGTTCTTC.